These 10 T cell receptor beta chains were all obtained from the same sample, sequenced in a study of T cells in tumors after PD-1 blockade. TCRdb's copy holds only in-frame clones and misses some; the assay was immunoSEQ multiplex PCR. The data contain tens of thousands of clones, around 80% of them singletons. This material consisted of PBMCs, taken before anti-PD-1 therapy. The receptors were gathered from a human donor with advanced basal cell or squamous cell carcinoma (not recorded which).

The chain couples TRBV2 to TRBJ1-4; a weak D match, TRBD1 (5 bases). Trimming cost V 8 bases and J 7 bases, with 14 bases left between them. Germline CDR1 reads SNHLY; CDR2 reads FYNNEI. CDR3 length: 13 amino acids. The CDR3 DNA is TGTGCCAGCTGGGCAGGGTATCGTGAAAAACTGTTTTTT. Translated, it gives CASWAGYREKLFF. The entire variable domain, with the rest obtained from reference TRBV2 and TRBJ1-4, is as follows: EPEVTQTPSHQVTQMGQEVILRCVPISNHLYFYWYRQILGQKVEFLVSFYNNEISEKSEIFDDQFSVERPDGSNFTLKIRSTKLEDSAMYFCASWAGYREKLFFGSGTQLSVL.

The genes are TRBV4-2 and TRBJ2-1, with D possibly TRBD1 on 6 matching bases. This CDR3 has 18 residues. CDR1 and CDR2 from the germline V gene are LGHNA and YNFKEQ. V was cut by 1 base and J by 3 bases, with 19 bases left in between. The CDR3 sequence is CASSQVISEQGFYNEQFF. In DNA, the CDR3 is TGTGCCAGCAGCCAAGTTATTAGTGAACAGGGTTTCTACAATGAGCAGTTCTTC.

There are a few counts of this clone. This chain uses TRBV18 with TRBJ2-7; D is uncertain. CDR3 length equals 13 residues. CDR1 and CDR2 (germline): KGHSH, LQKENI. V lost 2 bases and J 3 bases, leaving 8 bases between the germline ends. CDR3 sequence: CASSPGTRYEQYF. The DNA for the CDR3 is TGTGCCAGCTCACCAGGAACCCGCTACGAGCAGTACTTC.

V and J are TRBV10-3 and TRBJ2-7; TRBD2 aligns across 7 bases. CDR3 size: 16 residues. Looked up from germline, CDR1 is ENHRY and CDR2 is SYGVKD. J was trimmed by 0 bases and V by 5 bases; bases with no gene match: 10. The CDR3 protein is CAISQETTSASYEQYF. CDR3 nucleotides: TGTGCCATCAGTCAAGAAACTACTAGCGCCTCCTACGAGCAGTACTTC.

The count of this clone is one. The chain is built from TRBV6-5 and TRBJ1-1, with D unclear. The germline V gene encodes CDR1 MNHEY and CDR2 SVGAGI. V was cut by 0 bases and J by 1 base, with 6 bases left in between. This CDR3 is 14 amino acids long. CDR3 nucleotides: TGTGCCAGCAGTTACTCGACCCGGAACACTGAAGCTTTCTTT. Translating it yields CASSYSTRNTEAFF.

This rearrangement joins TRBV4-2 to TRBJ2-7, with D tentatively TRBD1 (5 bases). V was cut by 0 bases and J by 3 bases, with 15 bases left in between. This CDR3 region has 16 residues. Germline V CDR1 and CDR2: LGHNA, YNFKEQ. The CDR3 loop is CASSQEGALIDYEQYF. In DNA form, the CDR3 reads TGTGCCAGCAGCCAAGAAGGGGCCCTAATAGACTACGAGCAGTACTTC.

This chain connects TRBV5-1 to TRBJ2-5; D might be TRBD1 or TRBD2, each matching 5 bases. V shed 4 bases and J shed 5 bases, with 6 bases lying between them. This CDR3 has 11 residues. Germline V gene sequence: CDR1 SGHRS, CDR2 YFSETQ. The CDR3 is CASSGTETQYF. CDR3 nucleotide sequence: TGCGCCAGCAGCGGGACGGAGACCCAGTACTTC. Together with reference TRBV5-1 and TRBJ2-5, the CDR3 gives the full variable domain: KAGVTQTPRYLIKTRGQQVTLSCSPISGHRSVSWYQQTPGQGLQFLFEYFSETQRNKGNFPGRFSGRQFSNSRSEMNVSTLELGDSALYLCASSGTETQYFGPGTRLLVL.

The chain carries TRBV19 and TRBJ2-3; 13 bases are shared with TRBD2. CDR1 is LNHDA and CDR2 is SQIVND in the germline V gene (reference sequence). The V gene end was trimmed by 9 bases and the J gene end by 4 bases; junction bases not matched to a gene: 4. The CDR3 spans 14 residues. The CDR3: CASGTSGTSDTQYF. DNA of the CDR3: TGTGCCAGCGGGACTAGCGGGACCTCAGATACGCAGTATTTT.

V gene TRBV5-5 combines with J gene TRBJ1-5, with 8 bases matching TRBD1. The CDR3 has 15 amino acids. Germline values: CDR1 SGHKS, CDR2 YYEKEE (reference sequence). With V trimmed by 3 bases and J by 7 bases, 9 bases remained unmatched. The CDR3 loop reads CASSWTGWAGQPQHF. CDR3 DNA: TGTGCCAGCAGCTGGACAGGGTGGGCAGGACAGCCCCAGCATTTT.

This clone qualifies as medium-sized. The rearrangement joins TRBV5-1 to TRBJ2-1, with TRBD2 matching 8 bases. This CDR3 has 15 amino acids. Germline V CDR1 and CDR2: SGHRS, YFSETQ. Trimming removed 0 bases from V and 6 bases from J; junction bases left unmatched: 5. CDR3 protein: CASSLEAGAFNEQFF. CDR3 coding DNA: TGCGCCAGCAGCTTGGAAGCGGGAGCGTTCAATGAGCAGTTCTTC.